The 31 T cell receptor beta chains below were found in one sample sequenced in a study of cytomegalovirus exposure and HLA in healthy donors. Use of 60 Vbeta and 13 Jbeta primers characterized the PCR. Produced via immunoSEQ multiplex PCR; TCRdb's table is partial and in-frame only. This specimen shows about 170,000 clones; the ten leading clones hold about 0.8%. Sequencing input: PBMCs. These receptors were obtained from a woman under 30 in good health and CMV-seropositive.

This chain links TRBV25-1 with TRBJ2-3; possible D gene TRBD1, 5 bases. V dropped 4 bases and J dropped 0 bases, with 8 bases sitting between them. Germline-derived CDR1 and CDR2 are MGHDK and SYGVNS. The CDR3 is made up of 14 amino acids. CDR3 DNA: TGTGCCAGCAGTGGGACAACTAGCACAGATACGCAGTATTTT. This encodes CASSGTTSTDTQYF.

The chain recombines TRBV7-6 with TRBJ2-5; TRBD1 matches 11 bases. Germline lookup yields CDR1 SGHVS and CDR2 FNYEAQ. The junction had 7 bases not matched to a gene; V was cut back by 5 bases and J by 5 bases. The CDR3 is 15 amino acids. The CDR3 DNA reads as TGTGCCAGCAGCCCTGGGACAGGGGGTTACGAGACCCAGTACTTC. Translating it yields CASSPGTGGYETQYF.

The V and J genes are TRBV2 and TRBJ2-3, with D perhaps matching TRBD2 (6 bases). The germline CDR1 and CDR2 sequences are SNHLY and FYNNEI. This CDR3 has 13 residues. V was cut by 10 bases and J by 2 bases, with 13 bases left in between. CDR3 region: CATQRVSTDTQYF. The CDR3 DNA reads TGTGCCACCCAGCGGGTTTCCACAGATACGCAGTATTTT.

Concerning this clone itself: The germline gene is not matched at one end of the junction; a read error may be the cause. This chain links TRBV28 with TRBJ1-2; perhaps TRBD1 as D (5 bases). CDR1 MDHEN and CDR2 SYDVKM come from the germline V gene. CDR3 size: 12 residues. In DNA, the CDR3 is TGTGCCAGCAGTTTGTTGGGACGCGGGACGGTTTTT. Translating it yields CASSLLGRGTVF.

The chain links TRBV5-6 to TRBJ1-6; D perhaps matches TRBD1 (5 bases). This CDR3 has 16 residues. Trimming took off 3 bases at V and 0 bases at J, with 10 bases between the two ends. Looked up from germline, CDR1 is SGHDT and CDR2 is YYEEEE. In DNA form, the CDR3 reads TGTGCCAGCAGCTCAGGGTTGAGCTCCTATAATTCACCCCTCCACTTT. Amino acids: CASSSGLSSYNSPLHF.

The rearrangement joins TRBV6-4 to TRBJ2-3; D is unclear. V lost 1 base to trimming and J lost 4 bases, with 6 bases between them. CDR3 length: 13 amino acids. Looked up from germline, CDR1 is MRHNA and CDR2 is SNTAGT. The CDR3 DNA reads as TGTGCCAGCAGTGACTTTCGAGCAGATACGCAGTATTTT. Translation gives CASSDFRADTQYF.

V usage is TRBV7-8 and J usage is TRBJ1-5, with D possibly TRBD1 on 5 matching bases. The germline V gene has CDR1 SGHVS and CDR2 FQNEAQ. V lost 7 bases and J 6 bases, leaving 13 bases between the germline ends. The CDR3 is 13 amino acids. The chain's CDR3 is CASNNVQGQPQHF. Here the CDR3 DNA reads TGTGCCAGCAACAATGTTCAGGGTCAGCCCCAGCATTTT.

Here the CDR3 reads CASSWDSYQPQHF. In DNA, the CDR3 is TGTGCCAGCAGTTGGGACAGTTATCAGCCCCAGCATTTT. The chain combines TRBV6-5 with TRBJ1-5; 7 bases fit TRBD1. The CDR3 runs to 13 residues. V was pared by 4 bases and J by 5 bases, with 2 bases of the junction left unmatched. CDR1 is MNHEY and CDR2 is SVGAGI in the germline V gene.

The chain has TRBV19 and TRBJ1-1, with D possibly matching TRBD1 (6 bases). The CDR3 runs 13 residues. Per the germline V gene, CDR1 is LNHDA and CDR2 is SQIVND (reference sequence). V was trimmed by 5 bases and J by 2 bases, leaving 9 bases between them. CDR3 sequence: CASSRTDNTEAFF. DNA of the CDR3: TGTGCCAGTAGTCGGACAGACAACACTGAAGCTTTCTTT.

V and J are TRBV11-2 and TRBJ1-1; a possible D gene is TRBD1 (6 bases). V gave up 5 bases and J gave up 0 bases, with 13 bases separating them. The CDR3 sequence is 15 residues long. The V gene's germline CDR1 is SGHAT and CDR2 FQNNGV. DNA for the CDR3: TGTGCCAGCAGCCCACAGGGTTTTATGAACACTGAAGCTTTCTTT. The encoded protein is CASSPQGFMNTEAFF.

CDR3 in DNA: TGCGCCAGCAGGCCGTCGACAGAACCTGGCTACACCTTC. This translates into CASRPSTEPGYTF. The V gene is TRBV5-1, the J gene TRBJ1-2; possibly TRBD1 for D (5 bases). V was shortened by 5 bases and J by 7 bases, with 15 bases between the two germline ends. The CDR3 spans 13 residues. CDR1 and CDR2 (germline): SGHRS, YFSETQ.

CDR3 sequence reads: CAFRRGYTF. CDR3 DNA: TGTGCCTTCCGGAGGGGCTACACCTTC. The J gene is TRBJ1-2, the V gene TRBV30; D is ambiguous. This CDR3 spans 9 amino acids. Germline values: CDR1 GTSNPN, CDR2 SVGIG (reference sequence). Trimming stripped 7 bases from V and 8 bases from J, with 8 bases between.

The chain uses TRBV9 and TRBJ2-1; D unclear. Germline V gene lookup returns CDR1 SGDLS and CDR2 YYNGEE. The ends were cut back, 4 bases at V and 2 bases at J, with 7 bases in the middle. CDR3 length: 13 amino acids. DNA for the CDR3: TGTGCCAGCAGCCCGAACACCTACAATGAGCAGTTCTTC. This translates into CASSPNTYNEQFF.

This rearrangement joins TRBV7-9 to TRBJ2-5; D remains unclear. This CDR3 comprises 12 residues. CDR1 and CDR2 from the germline V gene are SEHNR and FQNEAQ (reference sequence). V was clipped by 5 bases and J by 5 bases, with 9 bases between them. CDR3 amino acids: CASSRSWETQYF. In DNA, the CDR3 is TGTGCCAGCAGCCGGTCATGGGAGACCCAGTACTTC.

The V call is TRBV6-1, the J call TRBJ2-3; 12 positions agree with TRBD1. The CDR3 consists of 14 residues. Germline V CDR1 and CDR2: MNHNS, SASEGT. V was pared by 9 bases and J by 5 bases, with 6 bases of the junction left unmatched. In DNA, the CDR3 is TGTGCCAGTCGGGACAGGGGGCGAGGAGATACGCAGTATTTT. This sequence encodes CASRDRGRGDTQYF.

Remarks on this clone: The junction departs from germline at one end; a sequencing error may be responsible. J is TRBJ1-4 and V is TRBV5-1; the D gene is possibly TRBD1 (6 bases). The CDR3 sequence is 14 residues long. Germline V gene sequence: CDR1 SGHRS, CDR2 YFSETQ. CDR3 loop: CASSVTGPKEKLFF. The CDR3 DNA follows: TGCGCCAGCAGTGTGACAGGCCCTAAGGAAAAACTGTTTTTT.

The gene calls are TRBV6-5 and TRBJ1-3; tentatively, D is TRBD1 (5 bases). CDR3 length: 15 residues. Trimming removed 6 bases at V and 0 bases at J, with 12 bases between. The germline V gene has CDR1 MNHEY and CDR2 SVGAGI. CDR3 coding DNA: TGTGCCAGCAGCACAGGTCCTCTCTCTGGAAACACCATATATTTT. Its translation: CASSTGPLSGNTIYF.

CDR3 protein: CAWGWDRTEAFF. In DNA, the CDR3 is TGTGCCTGGGGGTGGGACAGGACTGAAGCTTTCTTT. The chain employs TRBV30 and TRBJ1-1, with 8 bases matching TRBD1. The length of the CDR3 is 12 residues. The V and J ends lost 5 bases and 5 bases, in that order; junction bases with no gene match: 4. The V gene's germline CDR1 is GTSNPN and CDR2 SVGIG (reference sequence). The whole variable domain, remainder taken from reference TRBV30 and TRBJ1-1, is SQTIHQWPATLVQPVGSPLSLECTVEGTSNPNLYWYRQAAGRGLQLLFYSVGIGQISSEVPQNLSASRPQDRQFILSSKKLLLSDSGFYLCAWGWDRTEAFFGQGTRLTVV.

A word on this clone: An end of the junction differs from the germline gene, which may be a read error. The V call is TRBV10-3, the J call TRBJ2-1; perhaps TRBD2 as D (5 bases). This CDR3 has 13 amino acids. Germline loops: CDR1 ENHRY, CDR2 SYGVKD. CDR3 sequence reads: CAIGEGPYNEQFF. The CDR3 nucleotides read TGTGCCATCGGTGAGGGCCCGTACAATGAGCAGTTCTTC.

The V call is TRBV12-5, the J call TRBJ2-1; 8 bases align to TRBD2. Trimming took 2 bases from V and 4 from J; bases not matched to a gene: 7. The germline V gene encodes CDR1 LGHNT and CDR2 FRNRAP. There are 16 residues in the CDR3. CDR3 region: CASGLSTSGPYNEQFF. DNA for the CDR3: TGTGCTAGTGGTTTGAGTACTAGCGGACCTTACAATGAGCAGTTCTTC.

The CDR3 nucleotides are TGCGCCAGCAGCCACAACGGGAGGGCCACTGAGCAGTTCTTC. Protein: CASSHNGRATEQFF. The V gene is TRBV5-1, the J gene TRBJ2-1, with 8 bases that match TRBD2. Germline CDR1 is SGHRS and CDR2 is YFSETQ. V was pared by 4 bases and J by 9 bases, with 9 bases of the junction left unmatched. CDR3 size: 14 residues.

The genes are TRBV4-1 and TRBJ2-7; 13 bases fit TRBD2. The J segment lost 2 bases and the V segment lost 4 bases, leaving 8 bases of the junction unmatched. The germline V gene has CDR1 MGHRA and CDR2 YSYEKL. There are 17 residues in the CDR3. CDR3 nucleotides: TGCGCCAGCAGCCTCTCCCTACTAGCGGGAGGGACCTACGAGCAGTACTTC. Translation gives CASSLSLLAGGTYEQYF.

The chain couples TRBV5-6 to TRBJ1-1, with D perhaps matching TRBD1 (6 bases). The CDR3 contains 14 residues. Germline values: CDR1 SGHDT, CDR2 YYEEEE. Trimming cost V 2 bases and J 2 bases, with 10 bases left between them. CDR3: CASSFRGSNTEAFF. Here the CDR3 DNA reads TGTGCCAGCAGCTTCAGGGGTAGCAACACTGAAGCTTTCTTT.

About this clone itself: The junction and the germline gene differ at one end; a read error may be behind it. The chain employs TRBV5-1 and TRBJ2-2, with D maybe TRBD2 (5 bases). The CDR3 runs 14 residues. Germline CDR1 SGHRS, CDR2 YFSETQ. The CDR3 protein is CAGSSLVHTGELFF. Here the CDR3 DNA reads TGCGCCGGCAGCTCACTAGTCCACACCGGGGAGCTGTTTTTT.

V and J are TRBV4-2 and TRBJ1-1; 9 bases match TRBD1. The junction had 7 bases not matched to a gene; V was cut back by 0 bases and J by 5 bases. The CDR3 contains 16 residues. CDR1 is LGHNA, CDR2 YNFKEQ, per germline. The CDR3 spells CASSQDETGGRTEAFF. The DNA for the CDR3 is TGTGCCAGCAGCCAAGACGAGACAGGGGGGCGGACTGAAGCTTTCTTT.

The genes are TRBV10-2 and TRBJ1-1; TRBD1 might be the D (5 bases). Germline-derived CDR1 and CDR2 are WSHSY and SAAADI. The CDR3 spans 14 residues. Trimming pared 6 bases from V and 0 bases from J, leaving 11 bases between. The CDR3 coding sequence is TGCGCCAGCAGCTCGACAGTGTTGAACACTGAAGCTTTCTTT. Protein product: CASSSTVLNTEAFF.

The V gene is TRBV4-1, the J gene TRBJ2-1; 10 nucleotides match TRBD2. V gave up 4 bases and J gave up 9 bases; unmatched junction bases: 3. Germline loops: CDR1 MGHRA, CDR2 YSYEKL. This CDR3 region has 13 residues. This CDR3 reads CASSPRLAGEQFF. The DNA for the CDR3 is TGCGCCAGCAGCCCGAGACTAGCGGGTGAGCAGTTCTTC.

The chain couples TRBV14 to TRBJ1-4; D is perhaps TRBD1 (5 bases). The CDR3 has 14 amino acids. V was clipped by 6 bases and J by 6 bases, with 14 bases between them. Germline loops: CDR1 SGHDN, CDR2 FVKESK. CDR3 sequence (DNA): TGTGCCAGCAGACGAGACAGAACCGATGAAAAACTGTTTTTT. It is translated as CASRRDRTDEKLFF.

The rearrangement uses TRBV18 and TRBJ1-4; D gene ambiguous. CDR3 length equals 15 residues. The germline gives CDR1 KGHSH, CDR2 LQKENI. V was clipped by 0 bases and J by 2 bases, with 7 bases between them. The CDR3 protein is CASSPPGGTNEKLFF. In DNA form, the CDR3 reads TGTGCCAGCTCACCACCGGGAGGCACTAATGAAAAACTGTTTTTT.

The genes are TRBV7-3 and TRBJ2-6, with D perhaps matching TRBD2 (5 bases). This CDR3 has 16 amino acids. Germline V gene sequence: CDR1 SGHTA, CDR2 FQGTGA. The V gene lost 2 bases and the J gene lost 0 bases, with 8 bases spanning the gap. The CDR3 reads CASSLRGNSGANVLTF. The CDR3 DNA follows: TGTGCCAGCAGCTTACGGGGAAACTCTGGGGCCAACGTCCTGACTTTC.

V is TRBV6-5 and J is TRBJ2-5; tentatively, D is TRBD1 (5 bases). The J call may be wrong; the DNA end is better matched by TRBJ2-7. Germline assignment: CDR1 MNHEY and CDR2 SVGAGI. This CDR3 is 15 amino acids long. In nucleotides, the CDR3 is TGTGCCAGCAGTTACGGCGAGTTGGGGCCCAACGAGCAGTACTTC. Amino acids: CASSYGELGPNEQYF.